This TCR beta chain derives from a study of T cell responses to AZD1222 COVID-19 vaccine. Germline CDR1 LNHDA, CDR2 SQIVND (reference sequence). The CDR3 length is 11 residues. The V and J ends lost 4 bases and 5 bases respectively, with 5 bases between them. Remarks on this clone: Its antigen is undetermined.

The study, taken as a whole, reports: Rises in breadth and depth of Spike-specific TCRs came after two AZD1222 doses. Along spike, vaccine-associated CD4 TCRs were found throughout, with dominance at 160-218 and 743-854.

Clones were read by immunoSEQ multiplex PCR, and TCRdb kept only the in-frame ones, dropping some. The sample has more than 95,000 clones; about 88% are singletons. This rearrangement joins TRBV19 to TRBJ1-2, with D hard to call. The sequence derives from an adult in good health. Sequenced material: peripheral blood, taken on day 0 of AZD1222 vaccination. The CDR3 DNA sequence: TGTGCCAGTAGTACACGATATGGCTACACCTTC. Its protein is CASSTRYGYTF.